This passage covers 6 T cell receptor beta chains from one sample sequenced in a study of T-cell memory formation after mild COVID-19. One entry per CDR3 protein, called by TCRdb with MiXCR from the 5' RACE reads. Of about 130,000 distinct CDR3 sequences listed, about 6% are singletons. Sequences were obtained from PBMCs or a T cell subset sorted from them (not recorded which). Receptors originate from an adult woman who had mild COVID-19 (a few samples of this study predate the infection). Cell type and time point are not known.

The genes are TRBV6-6 and TRBJ1-1; unclear D gene. The germline gives CDR1 MNHNY, CDR2 SVGAGI (reference sequence). There are 16 residues in the CDR3. V dropped 7 bases and J dropped 6 bases, with 24 bases sitting between them. The CDR3 spells CASTSSRAERTSEAFF. The CDR3 nucleotides read TGTGCCAGCACCTCCAGCCGGGCAGAAAGAACGTCTGAAGCTTTCTTT.

V usage is TRBV5-1 and J usage is TRBJ2-3; the match to TRBD2 covers 13 bases. The CDR3 is made up of 13 amino acids. The germline CDR1 and CDR2 sequences are SGHRS and YFSETQ. Trimming at V came to 7 bases and at J to 5 bases, leaving 1 base not matched to a gene. The CDR3 nucleotides are TGCGCCAGCGGACTAGCGGGGGAAGATACGCAGTATTTT. It yields the protein CASGLAGEDTQYF.

This clonotype appeared a few times. The rearrangement joins TRBV7-2 to TRBJ2-1; D not resolved. The CDR3 sequence is 15 residues long. Looked up from germline, CDR1 is SGHTA and CDR2 is FQGNSA. Trimming left V 5 bases short and J 0 bases short, with 11 bases between. The DNA of the CDR3 is TGTGCCAGCAGCGAATCGTTAAGCTCCTACAATGAGCAGTTCTTC. Its translation: CASSESLSSYNEQFF.

The chain joins TRBV9 to TRBJ1-5; 7 positions agree with TRBD1. The CDR3 loop spans 15 amino acids. After removal of 3 bases from V and 3 bases from J, the junction contained 6 bases not matched to a gene. Germline V gene data show CDR1 as SGDLS and CDR2 as YYNGEE. CDR3 in DNA: TGTGCCAGCAGCGCCGGGGACAGCCCCAATCAGCCCCAGCATTTT. This translates into CASSAGDSPNQPQHF.

This clonotype was seen repeatedly, ten times or more. V gene TRBV3-1 combines with J gene TRBJ2-7, with unresolved D. Germline V gene sequence: CDR1 LGHDT, CDR2 YNNKEL (reference sequence). This CDR3 has 14 residues. With 1 base removed from V and 2 bases from J, the gap between germline ends came to 9 bases. The DNA for the CDR3 is TGTGCCAGCAGCCAAGTCCCACACACCTACGAGCAGTACTTC. Translating gives CASSQVPHTYEQYF.

The V gene is TRBV2, the J gene TRBJ1-1; D possibly corresponds to TRBD1 (5 bases). In germline, CDR1 is SNHLY, CDR2 FYNNEI. The V end lost 8 bases, the J end lost 5 bases, and 24 bases lay between the germline ends. The CDR3 has 16 residues. This CDR3 is CASQNRGGASGTEAFF. The CDR3 region has the DNA TGTGCCAGCCAGAATCGGGGGGGAGCTTCAGGGACTGAAGCTTTCTTT.